This T cell receptor beta chain was profiled in a study of cytomegalovirus exposure and HLA in healthy donors (dated by TCRdb to the late 2010s). As for the study more broadly: An earlier analysis of 587 of the donors reported 276 Gb of sequence data and more than 90 million unique TCR beta sequences from 150 million to 200 million T cells. An early release that covered some 630 HLA-typed donors contained approximately 300 gigabases of sequencing data and roughly 84 million unique TCR sequences. Among the roughly 430 genotyped donors, around 81% belonged to the genetic ancestry cluster associated with self-reported Caucasian donors. The study was designed to test whether signatures of past pathogen exposure could be identified by cataloging public T cell receptors. The T cell repertoires of some 670 subjects were profiled by immunosequencing and related to cytomegalovirus serostatus. In addition to the first cohort of approximately 650 subjects, a separate validation cohort of approximately 110 different subjects was used. To predict cytomegalovirus infection status, the study combined high-throughput TCR immunosequencing, statistical association of individual TCRs with disease status, and machine learning. A later analysis re-analyzed previously published TCR beta repertoires from several hundred donors and added high-resolution HLA genotyping to study TCR occurrence patterns. In the later analysis, no new phenotypic data were used to find candidate immune exposures; instead, reliance was placed on TCR beta sequences and their occurrence across donors. An earlier analysis of 450 to 750 of the donors used high-throughput TCR beta sequencing to judge whether each TCR beta V gene segment behaved as functional or pseudogenic. Donor age, sex, ethnicity and CMV serostatus were compiled together with the repertoire data. A later genetic analysis took genome-wide SNP genotypes for about 65% of the 666 donors and used that subset as a discovery cohort. All discovery cohort repertoires had been generated using a single sequencing platform. Both class I and class II loci were covered by HLA typing, at four-digit resolution. The number of donors typed differed by locus, with roughly 620-630 for A, B, C, DRB1 and DQB1, roughly 520 for DQA1, 600 to 610 for DPA1, and 450 to 480 for DPB1. Because of strong linkage in the cohort, 5 or 6 DR-DQ haplotypes were treated as single units for association and clustering. Among 350 to 400 genotyped donors of the cohort, an average of about 240,000 unique TCR beta nucleotide sequences were sequenced per donor, around 20% of them non-productive.

Beyond this particular receptor, the publication reports: Only TCR beta chains were sequenced in this cohort, and the absence of alpha or paired-chain data limited detectable features. In vitro tests confirmed that three of the cytomegalovirus-associated TCR beta chains recognize cytomegalovirus antigens. The 87-base-pair reads could not distinguish some IMGT-functional V segments, including TRBV6-2 and TRBV6-3, so those segments were excluded. Because some donors lacked HLA typing at each locus, the association tests relied only on the typed subset. Immune exposure information for the cohort was limited to CMV serostatus. According to a later analysis, TCR association rates differed among HLA loci, with DRB1 alleles showing the most associated TCRs and HLA-C alleles showing the fewest. The presence/absence analyses assumed that sequencing depth was roughly uniform across donors, and that assumption may not be true. An association between a missense DCLRE1C variant and V-gene and J-gene trimming of TCR beta chains was found in a later genetic analysis and replicated in an independent cohort. A later analysis found that HLA-associated TCR beta chains were more clonally expanded and had lower generation probabilities than equally common non-associated chains. Cytomegalovirus status was reported to be diagnosed by the classifier with high specificity and sensitivity in both the original and validation cohorts. The earlier analysis of nearly 600 of the donors excluded 15 to 20 rarely observed V segments, including chromosome 9 orphons, because counts were too low. Specific HLA alleles were associated with 18,000 or so TCR beta sequences at a false discovery rate of 0.05 in a later analysis. The authors suggested that the approach could potentially be extended to other disease states and immunological phenotypes. Correlated functional status among segregating V segments might reflect linkage disequilibrium, but an unknown experimental factor could not be ruled out. Broadly in line with IMGT annotations, most TCR beta V segments showed up in productive rearrangements about 87% or about 30% of the time in an earlier analysis of under 700 of the donors. Strong co-occurrence of HLA alleles, especially DR and DQ, made assigning TCR associations to individual alleles difficult. In a later genetic analysis, fewer N-insertions in productive TCRs were reported among donors in an Asian-associated ancestry cluster than the approximately 630-donor mean. In the study, around 150 TCR beta chains were listed as associated with cytomegalovirus. Most TCR sequences were observed very rarely across donors, whereas some public TCRs were present in many individuals. A cluster of highly shared sequence variants was judged likely to be a technical artifact of the sequencing pipeline. Most CMV-associated TCR beta chains appeared to be HLA-restricted in a later analysis, and the HLA associations seemed to be driven largely by CMV exposure. In a later analysis, several top co-occurrence clusters were reported to appear linked to parvovirus B19, influenza, CMV and Epstein-Barr virus. A further reported finding was that TCR beta sequences accurately predicted the HLA-A and HLA-B alleles for most subjects in the first cohort.

On this clone itself: Which antigen it targets is not known. Base qualities were left out, and no much larger clone turns up one base away.

The cohort consisted of more than 650 healthy bone marrow donors. At the time of sampling, every cohort member was nominally healthy, though immune exposures that went unrecorded were likely present. The donor tested CMV seropositive and was one of the 289 seropositive cohort members. Each donor provided a peripheral blood sample, and peripheral blood mononuclear cells were used for TCR beta sequencing. The Qiagen DNeasy Blood Extraction Kit was used to extract genomic DNA from the blood cell samples. The CDR3 runs 15 amino acids, cysteine and phenylalanine included. Only the CDR3 DNA stays, 45 bases, in frame from base 1. Sequences MNHNS (CDR1) and SASEGT (CDR2) are obtained from the germline V gene. Library method: the immunoSEQ multiplex PCR assay. The multiplex PCR relied on a mix of 60 forward primers for TCR Vbeta segments and 13 reverse primers for TCR Jbeta segments. The CDR3 region of rearranged TCR beta genes was amplified from genomic DNA by a multiplex PCR assay. The amplified TCR beta libraries were sequenced on the Illumina HiSeq System as 87-base-pair reads. As for how the authors treated the data: A later analysis tallied tens of millions of unique TCR beta chains across the 666 repertoires, and approximately 12 million of those chains were shared by two or more donors. Raw reads were error-corrected and collapsed into unique sequences with a nearest-neighbor algorithm that merged closely related sequences to remove PCR and sequencing errors. CDR3 sequences were aligned to IMGT reference sequences to assign V, D and J gene segments. For a sequence to be retained, a match of at least six nucleotides was required to both a V gene segment and a J gene segment. A rearrangement counted as productive if the CDR3 had no stop codons and remained in frame with V and J, and every other rearrangement counted as non-productive. CDR3 was defined by IMGT convention, running from the second conserved V-encoded cysteine to the conserved J-encoded phenylalanine. The earlier analysis of some 550 of the donors excluded any sequence lacking an unambiguous match to a single V gene segment. An earlier analysis of 587 of the donors classified V segments as functional when productive rearrangements were above 56.7% and as segregating when the standard deviation between donors was above 5%. A statistical classification framework was built for diagnosing cytomegalovirus status from the catalog of TCR beta chain sequences. In a later analysis, V and J genes were assigned by comparing TCR nucleotide sequences against IMGT/GENE-DB human TR gene sequences. In a later analysis, CDR3 sequences and most-parsimonious VDJ recombination scenarios were assigned using the TCRdist pipeline. In a later analysis, each TCR beta chain was defined by its CDR3 amino acid sequence together with its V-gene family, and reads without a unique V-gene family were excluded. In a later analysis, nearly 600 highly shared, low-generation-probability nucleotide sequences were removed to address suspected cross-contamination and a sequencing artifact. In a later analysis, a clonal expansion index for each public chain was calculated from normalized within-repertoire ranks of inferred template counts. A later analysis computed generation probabilities with a VDJ recombination model fitted to out-of-frame rearrangements, and checked the results against IGoR. Hypergeometric tests were used in a later analysis to score TCR-TCR, TCR-HLA and TCR-CMV co-occurrence, with a repertoire-size bias correction applied to the TCR pairs. In a later analysis, false discovery rates were estimated by permuting HLA or CMV assignments 20 times. In a later analysis, co-occurring TCRs were grouped with DBSCAN, and TCRdist sequence similarity was added when clustering was performed within HLA-allele-positive subsets. Co-occurrence clustering excluded repertoires with fewer than 30,000 or more than 120,000 public chains, plus five with anomalous nucleotide sharing. This is the immuneACCESS table as TCRdb keeps it, with only in-frame sequences that have V and J called. A part of the clones is gone; compared with another copy, unresolved V genes explain less than half, and the rest is unexplained. V and J calls plus clone size are reproduced from that table; the DNA served to infer D and trimming. Within this sample are about 190,000 clones, with 78% of them counted one time only. Roughly an eighth of the sample is taken by the ten largest.

The sequence is built from TRBV6-1 and TRBJ2-5; a tentative D match to TRBD1 spans 6 bases. The J call may be mistaken, given a closer DNA end match to TRBJ2-7. Sequencing input: PBMCs. The receptor was isolated from a woman aged 25 to 39 in good health and CMV-seropositive. The CDR3 protein sequence reads: CASSEFGGSSYEQYF. DNA sequence: TGTGCCAGCAGTGAATTTGGGGGCAGCTCCTACGAGCAGTACTTC.